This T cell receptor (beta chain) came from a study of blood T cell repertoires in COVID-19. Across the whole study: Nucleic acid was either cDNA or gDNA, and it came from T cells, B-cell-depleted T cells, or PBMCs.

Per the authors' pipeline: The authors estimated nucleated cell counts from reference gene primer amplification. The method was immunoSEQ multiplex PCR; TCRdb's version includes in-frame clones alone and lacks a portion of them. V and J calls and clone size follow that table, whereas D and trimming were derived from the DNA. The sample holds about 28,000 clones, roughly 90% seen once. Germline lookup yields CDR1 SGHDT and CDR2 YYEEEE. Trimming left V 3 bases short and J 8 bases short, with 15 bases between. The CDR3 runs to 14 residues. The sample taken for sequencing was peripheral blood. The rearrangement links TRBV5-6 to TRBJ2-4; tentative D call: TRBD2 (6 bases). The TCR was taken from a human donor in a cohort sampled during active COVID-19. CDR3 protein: CASSYGEVADIQYF. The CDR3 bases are TGTGCCAGCAGCTACGGAGAGGTAGCGGACATTCAGTACTTC.